The clone carrying this T cell receptor beta chain was seen a few times. Antigen specificity is unknown. The TCRbeta library was prepared with unique molecular identifiers. Via MiXCR, TCRdb re-called the PCR reads, giving one row per CDR3 protein. The table lists some 600,000 distinct CDR3 sequences, around 13% of them singletons. This sample is part of a study of T-cell reconstitution after alpha-beta-depleted transplantation in children. Study-level points and caveats: For some patients, TCRbeta diversity was high at day 60 because of recipient T cells and thymic progenitors that survived. Newly produced T cells mostly provided counts and TCRbeta diversity after one year, as hyperexpanded clones declined.

The germline CDR1 and CDR2 sequences are DFQATT and SNEGSKA (reference sequence). The ends were cut back, 8 bases at V and 0 bases at J, with 17 bases in the middle. CDR3 length: 14 residues. The sequencing used PBMCs, mostly from graft donor cells, collected 360 days after TCRalphabeta/CD19-depleted stem cell transplant. This receptor was obtained from a male patient between 10 and 17 years old who had a stem cell transplant for acute myeloid leukemia, so the T cells may come from the graft donor. The V call is TRBV20-1, the J call TRBJ2-7; a weak D match, TRBD2 (5 bases). The CDR3 protein is CSQISQRSSYEQYF. CDR3 sequence (DNA): TGCAGTCAAATTTCACAGCGGAGCTCCTACGAGCAGTACTTC.